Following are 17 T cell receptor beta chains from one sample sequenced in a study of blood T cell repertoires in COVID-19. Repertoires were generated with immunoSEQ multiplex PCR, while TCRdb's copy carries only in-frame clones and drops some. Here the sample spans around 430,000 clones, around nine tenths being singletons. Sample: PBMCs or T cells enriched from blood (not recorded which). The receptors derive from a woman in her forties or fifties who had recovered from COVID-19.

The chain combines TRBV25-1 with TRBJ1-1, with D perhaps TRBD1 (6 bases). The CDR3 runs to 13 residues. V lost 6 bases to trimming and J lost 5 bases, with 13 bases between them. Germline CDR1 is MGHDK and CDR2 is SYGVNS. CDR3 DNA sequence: TGTGCCAGCAGCCTATCAGGGGTAACTGAAGCTTTCTTT. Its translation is CASSLSGVTEAFF. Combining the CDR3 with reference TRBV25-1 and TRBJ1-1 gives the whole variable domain EADIYQTPRYLVIGTGKKITLECSQTMGHDKMYWYQQDPGMELHLIHYSYGVNSTEKGDLSSESTVSRIRTEHFPLTLESARPSHTSQYLCASSLSGVTEAFFGQGTRLTVV.

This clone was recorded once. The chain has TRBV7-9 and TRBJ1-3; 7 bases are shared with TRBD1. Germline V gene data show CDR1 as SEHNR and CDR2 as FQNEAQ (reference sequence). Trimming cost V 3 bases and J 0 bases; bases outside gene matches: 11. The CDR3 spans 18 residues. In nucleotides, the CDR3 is TGTGCCAGCAGCTTTGGTCACAGGGGCACCTCCTCTGGAAACACCATATATTTT. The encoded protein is CASSFGHRGTSSGNTIYF.

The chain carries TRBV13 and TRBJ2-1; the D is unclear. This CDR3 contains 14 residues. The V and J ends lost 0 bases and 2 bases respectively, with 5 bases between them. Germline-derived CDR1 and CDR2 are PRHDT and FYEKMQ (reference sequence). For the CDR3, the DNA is TGTGCCAGCAGCTTAGGACAGACCTACAATGAGCAGTTCTTC. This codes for CASSLGQTYNEQFF.

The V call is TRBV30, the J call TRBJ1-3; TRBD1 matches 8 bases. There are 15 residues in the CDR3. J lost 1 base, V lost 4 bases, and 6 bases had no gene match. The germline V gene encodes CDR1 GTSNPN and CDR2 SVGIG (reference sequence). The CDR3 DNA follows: TGTGCCTGGATGGACAGGGTGCTGTCTGGAAACACCATATATTTT. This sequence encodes CAWMDRVLSGNTIYF.

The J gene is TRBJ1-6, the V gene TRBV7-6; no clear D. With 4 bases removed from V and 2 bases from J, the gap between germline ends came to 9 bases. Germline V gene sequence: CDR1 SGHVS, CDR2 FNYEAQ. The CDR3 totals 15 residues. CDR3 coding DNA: TGTGCCAGCAGCTCCAGTGCCGCCTATAATTCACCCCTCCACTTT. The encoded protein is CASSSSAAYNSPLHF.

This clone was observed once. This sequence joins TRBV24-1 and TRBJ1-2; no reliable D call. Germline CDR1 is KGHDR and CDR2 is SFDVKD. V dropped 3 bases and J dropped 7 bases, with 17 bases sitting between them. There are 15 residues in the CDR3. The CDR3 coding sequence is TGTGCCACCAGTGATGGGAAGGTCCCGGGGAGTGGCTACACCTTC. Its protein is CATSDGKVPGSGYTF.

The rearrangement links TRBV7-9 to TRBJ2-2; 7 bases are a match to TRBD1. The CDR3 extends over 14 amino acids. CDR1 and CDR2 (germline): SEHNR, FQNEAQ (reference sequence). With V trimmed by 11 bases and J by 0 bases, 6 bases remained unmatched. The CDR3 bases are TGTGCCGCACGGACAGGTTCGAACACCGGGGAGCTGTTTTTT. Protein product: CAARTGSNTGELFF.

The DNA for the CDR3 is TGTGCCAGCGCCAGCGATGGGTTTGGAAACACCATATATTTT. It yields the protein CASASDGFGNTIYF. J is TRBJ1-3 and V is TRBV7-2; D not certain. Deletions cut 8 bases from V and 3 bases from J, with 14 bases between. The CDR3 loop spans 14 amino acids. Germline V lookup: CDR1 SGHTA, CDR2 FQGNSA.

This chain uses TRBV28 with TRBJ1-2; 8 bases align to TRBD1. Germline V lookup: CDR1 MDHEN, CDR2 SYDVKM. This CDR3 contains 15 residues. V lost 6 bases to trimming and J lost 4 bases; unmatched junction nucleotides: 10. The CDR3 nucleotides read TGTGCCAGCAGCTCGTCAGGGGGCGGAGGCTATGGCTACACCTTC. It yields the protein CASSSSGGGGYGYTF.

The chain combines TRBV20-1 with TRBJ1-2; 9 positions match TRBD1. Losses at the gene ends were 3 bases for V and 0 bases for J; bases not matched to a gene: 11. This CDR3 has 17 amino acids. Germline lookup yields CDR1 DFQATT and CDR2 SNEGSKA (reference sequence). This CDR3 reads CSASWGQGTFSNYGYTF. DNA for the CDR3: TGCAGTGCTAGTTGGGGACAGGGCACCTTCTCTAACTATGGCTACACCTTC.

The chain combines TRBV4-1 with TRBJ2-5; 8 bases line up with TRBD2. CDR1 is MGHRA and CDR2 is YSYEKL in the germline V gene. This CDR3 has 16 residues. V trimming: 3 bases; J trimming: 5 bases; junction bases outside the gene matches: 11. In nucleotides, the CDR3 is TGCGCCAGCAGCCATCCCTTAGCGGGGTTCGGCGAGACCCAGTACTTC. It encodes CASSHPLAGFGETQYF.

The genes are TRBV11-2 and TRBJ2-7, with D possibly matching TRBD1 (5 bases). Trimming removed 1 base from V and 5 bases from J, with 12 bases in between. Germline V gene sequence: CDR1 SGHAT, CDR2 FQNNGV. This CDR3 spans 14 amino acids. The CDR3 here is CASSLAQGQHEQYF. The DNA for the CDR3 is TGTGCCAGCAGCTTAGCTCAGGGCCAGCACGAGCAGTACTTC. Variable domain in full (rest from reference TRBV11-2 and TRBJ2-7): EAGVAQSPRYKIIEKRQSVAFWCNPISGHATLYWYQQILGQGPKLLIQFQNNGVVDDSQLPKDRFSAERLKGVDSTLKIQPAKLEDSAVYLCASSLAQGQHEQYFGPGTRLTVT.

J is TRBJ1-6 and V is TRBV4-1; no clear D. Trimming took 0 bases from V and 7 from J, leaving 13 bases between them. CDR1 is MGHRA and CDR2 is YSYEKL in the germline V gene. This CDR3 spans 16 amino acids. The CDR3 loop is CASSQEGSRGNSPLHF. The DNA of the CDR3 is TGCGCCAGCAGCCAAGAGGGAAGTCGGGGAAATTCACCCCTCCACTTT.

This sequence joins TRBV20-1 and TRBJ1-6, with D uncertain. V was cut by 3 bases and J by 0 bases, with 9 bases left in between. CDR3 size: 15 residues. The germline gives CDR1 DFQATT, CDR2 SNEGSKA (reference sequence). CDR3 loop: CSASGSSSYNSPLHF. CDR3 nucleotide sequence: TGCAGTGCTAGTGGAAGTAGCTCCTATAATTCACCCCTCCACTTT.

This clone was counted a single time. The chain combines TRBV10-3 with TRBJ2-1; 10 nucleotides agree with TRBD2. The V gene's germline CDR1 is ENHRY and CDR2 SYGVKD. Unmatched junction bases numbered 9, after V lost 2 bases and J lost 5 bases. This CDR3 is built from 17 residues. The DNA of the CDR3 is TGTGCCATCAGTGAGCCTCTCCTAGCGGGGGCCAACAATGAGCAGTTCTTC. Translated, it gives CAISEPLLAGANNEQFF.

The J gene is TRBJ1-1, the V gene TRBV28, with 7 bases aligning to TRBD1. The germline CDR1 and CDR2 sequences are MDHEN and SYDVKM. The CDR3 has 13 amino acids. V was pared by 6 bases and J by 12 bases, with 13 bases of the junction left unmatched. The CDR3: CASSTFPGTAPFF. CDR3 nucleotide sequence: TGTGCCAGCAGCACCTTCCCCGGGACAGCCCCTTTCTTT.

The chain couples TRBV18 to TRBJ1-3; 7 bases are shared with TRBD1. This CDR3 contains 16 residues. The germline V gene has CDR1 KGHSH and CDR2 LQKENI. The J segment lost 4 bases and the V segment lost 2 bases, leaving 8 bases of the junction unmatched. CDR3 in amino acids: CASSPDRAGGGNTIYF. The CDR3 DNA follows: TGTGCCAGCTCACCAGACAGGGCTGGGGGAGGAAACACCATATATTTT.